This TCR beta chain was sequenced in a study of T cells after yellow fever vaccination. On this clonotype: The target antigen is unknown.

Germline V gene sequence: CDR1 SEHNR, CDR2 FQNEAQ (reference sequence). Trimming removed 1 base at V and 6 bases at J, with 10 bases between. The CDR3 is 15 residues long. UMIs were added to TCR cDNA along with a universal primer site when it was made by 5'RACE template switching. TCRdb passed the 5' RACE reads through MiXCR, listing each CDR3 protein once. The top ten hold around 22% of the sample, which has hundreds of thousands of distinct CDR3 sequences, approximately 3.9% seen once. Study-wide findings and caveats: Post-booster repertoires contained most primary-vaccination clones again (roughly 96% CD4, less than 90% CD8). Abundant bulk-population clonotypes could contaminate the FACS-sorted repertoires.

The chain joins TRBV7-9 to TRBJ1-6; D uncertain. Sequenced material: PBMCs, taken on the day of the yellow fever booster vaccination. The TCR sequence derives from a man aged 18 to 35 who received the YFV17D yellow fever vaccine. CDR3 sequence: CASSLDWTFNSPLHF. In DNA, the CDR3 is TGTGCCAGCAGCTTAGACTGGACCTTTAATTCACCCCTCCACTTT.